This T cell receptor (beta chain) originates from a study of blood T cell repertoires in COVID-19. Profiling relied on immunoSEQ multiplex PCR, and the TCRdb table lists in-frame clones only, not all of them. The profile shows about 230,000 clones, approximately 80% of them singletons. CDR1 and CDR2 from the germline V gene are GTSNPN and SVGIG (reference sequence). The CDR3 extends over 15 amino acids. V trimming: 4 bases; J trimming: 5 bases; junction bases outside the gene matches: 8. The rearrangement uses TRBV30 and TRBJ2-3, with 11 bases lining up with TRBD2. The sequenced sample was peripheral blood. The TCR comes from a woman of 80 years or more with active or convalescent COVID-19. The CDR3 reads CAWKSLAGGVDTQYF. The CDR3 DNA sequence: TGTGCCTGGAAAAGTCTAGCGGGGGGCGTAGATACGCAGTATTTT.